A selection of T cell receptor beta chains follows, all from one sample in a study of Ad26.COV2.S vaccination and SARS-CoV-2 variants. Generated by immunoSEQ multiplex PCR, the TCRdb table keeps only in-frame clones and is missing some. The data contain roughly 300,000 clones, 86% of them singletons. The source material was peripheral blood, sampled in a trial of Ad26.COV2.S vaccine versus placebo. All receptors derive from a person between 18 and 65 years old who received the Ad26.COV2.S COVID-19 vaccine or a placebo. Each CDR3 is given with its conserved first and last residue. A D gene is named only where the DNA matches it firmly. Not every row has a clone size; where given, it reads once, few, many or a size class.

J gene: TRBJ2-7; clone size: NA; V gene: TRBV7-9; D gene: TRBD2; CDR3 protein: CASSLVGLYEQYF; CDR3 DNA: TGTGCCAGCAGCTTAGTGGGACTATACGAGCAGTACTTC
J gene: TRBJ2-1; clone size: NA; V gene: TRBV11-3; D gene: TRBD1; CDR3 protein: CASSAYRGEQFF; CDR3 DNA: TGTGCCAGCAGCGCATACAGGGGAGAGCAGTTCTTC
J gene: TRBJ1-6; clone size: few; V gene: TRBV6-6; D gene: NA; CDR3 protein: CASSYESNNSPLHF; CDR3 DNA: TGTGCCAGCAGTTACGAAAGCAATAATTCACCCCTCCACTTT
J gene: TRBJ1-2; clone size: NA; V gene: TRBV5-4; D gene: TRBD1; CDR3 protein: CASSLQGDGYTF; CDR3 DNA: TGTGCCAGCAGCTTACAGGGGGACGGCTACACCTTC
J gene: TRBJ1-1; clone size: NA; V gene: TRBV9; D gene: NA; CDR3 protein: CASSASGSLNTEAFF; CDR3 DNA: TGTGCCAGCAGCGCCTCCGGCAGCTTGAACACTGAAGCTTTCTTT
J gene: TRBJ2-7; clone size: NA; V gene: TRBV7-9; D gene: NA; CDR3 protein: CASSPIAPSYEQYF; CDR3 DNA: TGTGCCAGCAGCCCCATAGCGCCCTCCTACGAGCAGTACTTC
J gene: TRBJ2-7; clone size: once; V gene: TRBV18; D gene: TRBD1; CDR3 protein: CASSPPGQAFYEQYF; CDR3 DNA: TGTGCCAGCTCACCCCCGGGACAGGCCTTCTACGAGCAGTACTTC
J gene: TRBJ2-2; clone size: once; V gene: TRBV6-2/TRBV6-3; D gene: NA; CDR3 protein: CASSWAGTNGELFF; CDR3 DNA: TGTGCCAGCAGTTGGGCCGGGACGAACGGGGAGCTGTTTTTT
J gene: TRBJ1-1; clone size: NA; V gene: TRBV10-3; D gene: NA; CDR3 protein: CAISESYGGTEAFF; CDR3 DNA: TGTGCCATCAGTGAGAGCTACGGGGGGACTGAAGCTTTCTTT
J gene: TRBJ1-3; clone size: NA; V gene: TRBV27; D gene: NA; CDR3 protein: CASRGGGSGNTIYF; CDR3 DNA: TGTGCCAGCAGGGGAGGGGGTTCTGGAAACACCATATATTTT
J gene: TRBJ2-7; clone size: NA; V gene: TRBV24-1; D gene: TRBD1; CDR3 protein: CATSANDRGPHYEQYF; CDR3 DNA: TGTGCCACCAGTGCTAACGACAGGGGCCCCCACTACGAGCAGTACTTC
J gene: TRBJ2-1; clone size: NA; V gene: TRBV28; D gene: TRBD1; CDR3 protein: CASSTPGTGGYNEQFF; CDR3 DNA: TGTGCCAGCAGTACCCCCGGGACAGGGGGCTACAATGAGCAGTTCTTC
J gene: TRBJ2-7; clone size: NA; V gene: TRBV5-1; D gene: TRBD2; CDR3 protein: CASSSASGRAYEQYF; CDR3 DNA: TGCGCCAGCAGCTCCGCTAGCGGGAGGGCCTACGAGCAGTACTTC